The T cell receptor beta chain described here comes from a study of immune evolution from preneoplasia to lung adenocarcinoma. Overall study results and limits: Normal lung had highest clonality; later lesions appeared denser, more diverse. Normal lung had the highest top T cell clone frequencies.

H&E slides confirmed each diagnosis, reviewed by two pathologists independently. Nucleic acids came from premalignant or tumor cells enriched by macro-dissection. Points on this clone: The antigen is not known.

Assay: immunoSEQ multiplex PCR; the TCRdb copy retains only in-frame clones and omits some. The sample consists of some 6,200 clones, about four fifths of them appearing once. The source of this sequence is a donor older than 65 with lung adenocarcinoma. Material: FFPE lung adenocarcinoma in situ tissue.

In DNA, the CDR3 is TGTGCCAGCAGCTCTACCCAGGACCCCAGGGATCAAGAGACCCAGTACTTC. Translation: CASSSTQDPRDQETQYF. The rearrangement uses TRBV11-2 and TRBJ2-5, with a weak D call TRBD1 (5 bases). The CDR3 length is 17 residues. The ends were cut back, 4 bases at V and 2 bases at J, with 20 bases in the middle. Germline assignment: CDR1 SGHAT and CDR2 FQNNGV.